The source of this T cell receptor beta chain is a study of immune evolution from preneoplasia to lung adenocarcinoma (dated by TCRdb to the early 2020s). Study-level background: The study profiled immune contexture across lung adenocarcinoma precursors and invasive adenocarcinoma using immune gene expression, TCR sequencing and multiplex immunofluorescence. The immune data were combined with whole exome sequencing and methylation data from the same cohort of nodules. The TCR sequencing data were obtained from around 46 patients. According to the study, 105 samples were used for TCR sequencing. A total of around 56 patients with pulmonary nodules who underwent surgical resection were included in the overall cohort. Resected precursor lesions (AAH, AIS, MIA) and invasive adenocarcinomas were compared against paired morphologically normal lung tissue. POLYSOLVER was used to infer Class I HLA alleles from exome data, while LOHHLA was used to detect allele-specific HLA loss. The sample size was set by how many specimens were available, not by a prior power calculation. The full study reports these points: Normal lung showed the highest clonality, whereas later-stage lesions appeared to have higher T cell density and diversity but lower clonality. The highest top T cell clone frequencies were observed in normal lung, and a progressive decrease in top T cell clone frequencies appeared to occur from AAH through AIS, MIA and invasive adenocarcinoma. Findings were based on association rather than direct causation; larger cohorts with long-term follow-up and longitudinal biopsies were deemed needed. Because all patients were from Japan and China, applicability to Western populations was uncertain.

TCR beta CDR3 regions were sequenced from DNA using the immunoSEQ hsTCRbeta Kit. In the paper's pipeline: TCR sequencing data were analysed with the ImmunoSEQ Analyzer. T cell clonality was defined as 1 minus Pielou's evenness computed on productive rearrangements. To measure T cell diversity, the inverse Simpson index was applied to productive templates. T cell density was expressed as TCR beta template counts normalized to usable DNA, with usable DNA estimated by amplifying and sequencing housekeeping genes. Two-sided Kruskal-Wallis tests were used to compare TCR metrics across histologic stages. TCRdb re-hosts the immuneACCESS table, in-frame sequences only. Its copies lack some clones; in the studies checked, an unresolved V gene accounts for under half of them, and the cause for the rest is not known. The V and J calls and clone size were taken over from that table, and D and trimming were inferred from the DNA. Here the sample has 5,000 to 7,000 clones; 70% to 85% occur a single time. The ten largest clones take up roughly 13% of the sample.

Patients underwent resection in Japan or China between the mid-2010s and the late 2010s. Two lung cancer pathologists independently confirmed the histologic diagnosis of each case on H&E slides. DNA was isolated from FFPE tissue using the AllPrep DNA/RNA FFPE Kit. Reading from cysteine to phenylalanine, the CDR3 counts 14 amino acids. The only DNA kept is the CDR3, 42 bases in frame from the first base. From a lookup of the germline V gene, CDR1 and CDR2 are MNHEY and SVGAGI. V and J lose 0 bases and 4 bases, and a span of 7 bases separates them. A few counts support this clone. Its antigen is not yet known. No qualities accompany the bases; no much larger clone lies one base away.

The receptor chain draws on TRBV6-5 and TRBJ1-5; no D gene is confidently identified. The sample consisted of FFPE adjacent normal lung tissue. This clonotype was obtained from a person aged 70 to 80 with lung adenocarcinoma. The CDR3 amino acid sequence is: CASSYSGGNQPQHF. The sequenced DNA: TGTGCCAGCAGTTACTCGGGTGGGAATCAGCCCCAGCATTTT.